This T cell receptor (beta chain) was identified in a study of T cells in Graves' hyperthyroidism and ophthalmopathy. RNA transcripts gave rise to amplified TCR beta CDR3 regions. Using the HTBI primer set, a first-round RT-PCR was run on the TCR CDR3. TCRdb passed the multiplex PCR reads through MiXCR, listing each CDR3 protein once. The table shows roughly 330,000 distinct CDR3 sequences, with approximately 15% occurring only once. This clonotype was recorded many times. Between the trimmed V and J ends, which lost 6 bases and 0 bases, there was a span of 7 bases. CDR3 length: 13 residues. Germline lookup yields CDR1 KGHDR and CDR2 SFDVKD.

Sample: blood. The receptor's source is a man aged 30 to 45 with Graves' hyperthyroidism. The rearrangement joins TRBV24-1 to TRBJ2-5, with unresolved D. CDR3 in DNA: TGTGCCACCAGTATAGGACACCAAGAGACCCAGTACTTC. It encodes CATSIGHQETQYF.